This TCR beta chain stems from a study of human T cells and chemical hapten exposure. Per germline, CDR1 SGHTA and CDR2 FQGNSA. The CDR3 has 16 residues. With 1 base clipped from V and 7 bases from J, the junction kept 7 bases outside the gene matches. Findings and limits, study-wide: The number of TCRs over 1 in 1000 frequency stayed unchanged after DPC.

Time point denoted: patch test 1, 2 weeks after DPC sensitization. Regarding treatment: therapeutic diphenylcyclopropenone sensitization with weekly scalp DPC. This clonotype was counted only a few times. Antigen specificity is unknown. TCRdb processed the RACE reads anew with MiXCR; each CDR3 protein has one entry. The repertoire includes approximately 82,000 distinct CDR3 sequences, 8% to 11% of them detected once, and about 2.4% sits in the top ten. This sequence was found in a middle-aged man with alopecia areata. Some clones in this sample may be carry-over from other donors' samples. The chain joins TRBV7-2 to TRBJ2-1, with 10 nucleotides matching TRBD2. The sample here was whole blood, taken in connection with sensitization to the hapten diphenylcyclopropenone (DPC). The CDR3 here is CASSLGASGSRNEQFF. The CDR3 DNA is TGTGCCAGCAGCTTAGGGGCTAGCGGGAGTAGAAATGAGCAGTTCTTC.